This TCR beta chain was obtained from a study of blood T cell repertoires in COVID-19. On the study more broadly: Acute and convalescent COVID-19 specimens originated in the United States, Italy and Spain.

Shortly before study entry, within 2 weeks, exposed participants had met a COVID-19 case. There are 12 residues in the CDR3. The V and J ends lost 4 bases and 3 bases respectively, with 7 bases between them. Germline CDR1 reads SNHLY; CDR2 reads FYNNEI. There are a few counts of this clone. Original processing notes: How many nucleated cells were present was estimated from reference gene primer amplification. Some clones are missing from TCRdb's copy, which holds only in-frame ones; the method was immunoSEQ multiplex PCR. V and J calls and clone size are copied from that table; D and trimming were computed from the DNA. Of about 320,000 clones detected, 85% to 95% appear once; the ten largest clones hold about 4%.

V usage is TRBV2 and J usage is TRBJ2-7; the D is unclear. Sequenced: PBMCs or T cells enriched from blood (not recorded which). The clonotype comes from a young woman who had been exposed to COVID-19. CDR3: CASSAHSYEQYF. The CDR3 DNA is TGTGCCAGCAGTGCACACAGCTACGAGCAGTACTTC.